Below are 30 T cell receptor beta chains sequenced from a single sample in a study of T cell responses to AZD1222 COVID-19 vaccine. Only in-frame clones appear in the TCRdb table, and some are missing; sequencing was by immunoSEQ multiplex PCR. The sample has some 140,000 clones; roughly 89% are singletons. The source material was peripheral blood, sampled on day 0 of AZD1222 vaccination. The source of these receptors is an adult in good health.

This clone has only one observation. The chain carries TRBV6-5 and TRBJ2-7; D is possibly TRBD2 (7 bases). The CDR3 runs to 15 residues. Per germline, CDR1 MNHEY and CDR2 SVGAGI. Trimming took off 1 base at V and 0 bases at J, with 10 bases between the two ends. The CDR3 sequence is CASSYYAGASYEQYF. The CDR3 DNA follows: TGTGCCAGCAGTTACTACGCGGGGGCCTCCTACGAGCAGTACTTC.

The rearrangement links TRBV5-1 to TRBJ1-1; D unresolved. Germline V gene sequence: CDR1 SGHRS, CDR2 YFSETQ. V gave up 5 bases and J gave up 3 bases, with 20 bases separating them. This CDR3 has 16 amino acids. In nucleotides, the CDR3 is TGCGCCAGCAGATTCACTCCCTTTGGGGTGGACACTGAAGCTTTCTTT. As protein: CASRFTPFGVDTEAFF.

The V and J genes are TRBV3-1 (or the pseudogene TRBV3-2) and TRBJ2-1, with 7 bases that match TRBD2. This CDR3 is 19 amino acids long. Germline loops: CDR1 LGHDT, CDR2 YNNKEL (reference sequence). After removal of 0 bases from V and 5 bases from J, the junction contained 16 bases not matched to a gene. In DNA form, the CDR3 reads TGTGCCAGCAGCCAAGATCTGGAGGGAGGGCCCTTCTACGACAATGAGCAGTTCTTC. The encoded protein is CASSQDLEGGPFYDNEQFF.

The chain couples TRBV27 to TRBJ1-2; 10 bases line up with TRBD1. Germline trimming cut 8 bases from V and 4 bases from J; bases unmatched to any gene: 4. Looked up from germline, CDR1 is MNHEY and CDR2 is SMNVEV (reference sequence). The CDR3 has 13 amino acids. CDR3 amino acids: CASGDRGRYGYTF. In nucleotides, the CDR3 is TGTGCCAGCGGGGACAGGGGACGCTATGGCTACACCTTC.

The CDR3 protein is CASSLTVTYPREQYF. The CDR3 DNA sequence: TGTGCCAGCAGCTTGACAGTAACCTATCCGAGAGAGCAGTACTTC. The chain joins TRBV6-5 to TRBJ2-7; TRBD1 is a possible D gene (5 bases). This CDR3 region has 15 residues. Per the germline V gene, CDR1 is MNHEY and CDR2 is SVGAGI. V lost 6 bases and J 7 bases, leaving 22 bases between the germline ends.

This CDR3 reads CASSQSSTNQPQHF. The CDR3 DNA sequence: TGTGCCAGCAGTCAGTCGAGCACCAATCAGCCCCAGCATTTT. The genes are TRBV2 and TRBJ1-5; no clear D. The CDR3 runs 14 residues. Trimming took off 5 bases at V and 3 bases at J, with 11 bases between the two ends. Germline V gives CDR1 SNHLY, CDR2 FYNNEI.

In its sample, this clone was seen a few times. The chain carries TRBV19 and TRBJ1-6; maybe TRBD1 (6 bases). CDR1 is LNHDA and CDR2 is SQIVND in the germline V gene (reference sequence). The CDR3 is 19 residues long. The V end lost 1 base, the J end lost 9 bases, and 25 bases lay between the germline ends. CDR3 sequence (DNA): TGTGCCAGTAGTATAGGTAGAGACCTGTCGGCAGGGGTGAGTTCACCCCTCCACTTT. Encoded protein: CASSIGRDLSAGVSSPLHF. Full variable domain (rest looked up from reference TRBV19 and TRBJ1-6): DGGITQSPKYLFRKEGQNVTLSCEQNLNHDAMYWYRQDPGQGLRLIYYSQIVNDFQKGDIAEGYSVSREKKESFPLTVTSAQKNPTAFYLCASSIGRDLSAGVSSPLHFGNGTRLTVT.

This chain connects TRBV19 to TRBJ1-2; 7 bases are shared with TRBD1. Germline loops: CDR1 LNHDA, CDR2 SQIVND (reference sequence). V shed 3 bases, J shed 2 bases, and the junction held 3 bases outside the gene matches. The length of the CDR3 is 14 residues. CDR3 protein: CASSMGQRNYGYTF. In DNA, the CDR3 is TGTGCCAGTAGTATGGGACAGAGAAACTATGGCTACACCTTC.

The table lists this clone with a few counts. The J gene is TRBJ2-5, the V gene TRBV7-7; weak D call: TRBD2 (6 bases). V lost 7 bases to trimming and J lost 4 bases, with 19 bases between them. CDR1 and CDR2 from the germline V gene are SSHAT and FNYEAQ (reference sequence). The CDR3 sequence is 15 residues long. CDR3 DNA sequence: TGTGCCAGCACCCAGTCGGCGGGGCGAGGAGAGACCCAGTACTTC. As protein: CASTQSAGRGETQYF.

This clone was detected a few times. V and J are TRBV5-1 and TRBJ2-1; TRBD2 agrees at 7 bases. Germline CDR1 SGHRS, CDR2 YFSETQ. After removal of 2 bases from V and 7 bases from J, the junction contained 9 bases not matched to a gene. This CDR3 is 15 amino acids long. The CDR3 bases are TGCGCCAGCAGCTTCGGGCGGGGGTCTGCGAATGAGCAGTTCTTC. Its translation: CASSFGRGSANEQFF.

This chain joins TRBV7-9 and TRBJ2-2; TRBD1 agrees at 8 bases. The J segment lost 6 bases and the V segment lost 5 bases, leaving 11 bases of the junction unmatched. This CDR3 is built from 16 residues. The germline V gene has CDR1 SEHNR and CDR2 FQNEAQ (reference sequence). The CDR3 is CASSPADQGAAGELFF. CDR3 DNA: TGTGCCAGCAGCCCCGCCGATCAGGGGGCGGCCGGGGAGCTGTTTTTT.

The chain links TRBV28 to TRBJ2-1, with TRBD2 as a possible D gene (6 bases). V gave up 1 base and J gave up 10 bases, with 14 bases separating them. The CDR3 contains 14 residues. CDR1 is MDHEN and CDR2 is SYDVKM in the germline V gene. CDR3 bases: TGTGCCAGCAGTTTATTGGGCGGAGGGCAAGAGCAGTTCTTC. As protein: CASSLLGGGQEQFF. Drawing the rest from reference TRBV28 and TRBJ2-1, the complete variable domain is DVKVTQSSRYLVKRTGEKVFLECVQDMDHENMFWYRQDPGLGLRLIYFSYDVKMKEKGDIPEGYSVSREKKERFSLILESASTNQTSMYLCASSLLGGGQEQFFGPGTRLTVL.

The J gene is TRBJ2-1, the V gene TRBV7-6; TRBD1 matches at 10 bases. The CDR3 is 15 residues long. CDR1 and CDR2 from the germline V gene are SGHVS and FNYEAQ. J lost 5 bases, V lost 4 bases, and 5 bases had no gene match. The CDR3 loop reads CASSWRQGAHNEQFF. The CDR3, as DNA: TGTGCCAGCAGCTGGAGACAGGGGGCGCACAATGAGCAGTTCTTC.

The V gene is TRBV7-2, the J gene TRBJ1-2; D is ambiguous. The CDR3 has 12 amino acids. Trimming removed 7 bases from V and 4 bases from J, with 10 bases in between. Germline V gene data show CDR1 as SGHTA and CDR2 as FQGNSA. The CDR3 DNA reads TGTGCCAGCATGGGTCAGTCCTATGGCTACACCTTC. Translating it yields CASMGQSYGYTF. Full variable domain (remainder filled in from reference TRBV7-2 and TRBJ1-2): GAGVSQSPSNKVTEKGKDVELRCDPISGHTALYWYRQSLGQGLEFLIYFQGNSAPDKSGLPSDRFSAERTGGSVSTLTIQRTQQEDSAVYLCASMGQSYGYTFGSGTRLTVV.

The rearrangement joins TRBV5-4 to TRBJ2-5; 9 bases are a match to TRBD2. The CDR3 runs to 16 residues. Germline loops: CDR1 SGHNT, CDR2 YYREEE (reference sequence). The V gene end was trimmed by 0 bases and the J gene end by 5 bases; junction bases not matched to a gene: 8. CDR3 bases: TGTGCCAGCAGCTTGGCCGGCGGGAGGGGAGGCGAGACCCAGTACTTC. Protein: CASSLAGGRGGETQYF.

This clone appeared once. The rearrangement uses TRBV29-1 and TRBJ1-2; 7 bases match TRBD1. Trimming took 4 bases from V and 3 from J; bases not matched to a gene: 14. Germline CDR1 is SQVTM and CDR2 is ANQGSEA. This CDR3 is 16 amino acids long. The CDR3 protein is CSVARARGREDYGYTF. Here the CDR3 DNA reads TGCAGCGTTGCGAGGGCGAGGGGGCGCGAAGACTATGGCTACACCTTC.

J is TRBJ1-5 and V is TRBV2, with TRBD1 identical over 7 bases. With V trimmed by 3 bases and J by 7 bases, 3 bases remained unmatched. CDR3 length: 13 amino acids. The germline gives CDR1 SNHLY, CDR2 FYNNEI. The CDR3 here is CASSETGRQPQHF. The DNA for the CDR3 is TGTGCCAGCAGTGAGACAGGGAGGCAGCCCCAGCATTTT. Full variable domain (outside the CDR3, taken from reference TRBV2 and TRBJ1-5): EPEVTQTPSHQVTQMGQEVILRCVPISNHLYFYWYRQILGQKVEFLVSFYNNEISEKSEIFDDQFSVERPDGSNFTLKIRSTKLEDSAMYFCASSETGRQPQHFGDGTRLSIL.

The chain links TRBV7-2 to TRBJ1-2; D is ambiguous. Germline V gives CDR1 SGHTA, CDR2 FQGNSA. The V end lost 5 bases, the J end lost 6 bases, and 16 bases lay between the germline ends. This CDR3 region has 14 residues. CDR3 in amino acids: CASSPRTARDGYTF. Here the CDR3 DNA reads TGTGCCAGCAGCCCGCGGACTGCTCGGGATGGCTACACCTTC.

The chain has TRBV28 and TRBJ1-2, with D tentatively TRBD1 (5 bases). Deletions cut 5 bases from V and 8 bases from J, with 18 bases between. The CDR3 has 14 residues. Germline values: CDR1 MDHEN, CDR2 SYDVKM. The CDR3 DNA is TGTGCCAGCAGTCCCAAACCAAAGACAGCCGGCTACACCTTC. This gives the protein CASSPKPKTAGYTF.

This chain links TRBV29-1 with TRBJ1-1; D ambiguous. Germline CDR1 and CDR2: SQVTM and ANQGSEA. Trimming took 4 bases from V and 1 from J, leaving 7 bases between them. This CDR3 spans 12 amino acids. CDR3 sequence: CSVVLWNTEAFF. The CDR3, as DNA: TGCAGCGTTGTTTTGTGGAACACTGAAGCTTTCTTT.

The chain uses TRBV11-3 and TRBJ1-1; D not certain. V lost 5 bases and J 6 bases, leaving 13 bases between the germline ends. Germline V gene lookup returns CDR1 SGHNT and CDR2 YENEEA. The CDR3 sequence is 13 residues long. CDR3 in amino acids: CASSPRPGSEAFF. In nucleotides, the CDR3 is TGTGCCAGCAGCCCCCGACCAGGATCTGAAGCTTTCTTT.

The V gene is TRBV27, the J gene TRBJ1-1; TRBD1 is a possible D gene (5 bases). Trimming pared 6 bases from V and 8 bases from J, leaving 13 bases between. The CDR3 covers 12 residues. Germline V lookup: CDR1 MNHEY, CDR2 SMNVEV (reference sequence). The CDR3 sequence: CASSKPGLEAFF. As DNA, the CDR3 is TGTGCCAGCAGCAAGCCAGGGTTGGAAGCTTTCTTT.

The chain links TRBV5-4 to TRBJ1-2; 7 nucleotides match TRBD1. Germline CDR1 reads SGHNT; CDR2 reads YYREEE (reference sequence). V dropped 1 base and J dropped 5; count of bases not matched to a gene: 5. This CDR3 region has 14 residues. This CDR3 is CASSLSGTAYGYTF. The CDR3 region has the DNA TGTGCCAGCAGCTTGTCCGGGACAGCTTATGGCTACACCTTC.

V gene TRBV5-1 combines with J gene TRBJ1-5, with TRBD1 as a possible D gene (5 bases). Germline V gene sequence: CDR1 SGHRS, CDR2 YFSETQ. V lost 0 bases and J 4 bases, leaving 11 bases between the germline ends. This CDR3 has 15 amino acids. CDR3 DNA sequence: TGCGCCAGCAGCTTGGCCGCAGGGCCGAATCAGCCCCAGCATTTT. Its translation: CASSLAAGPNQPQHF.

The chain couples TRBV6-1 to TRBJ1-1; D ambiguous. CDR1 is MNHNS, CDR2 SASEGT, per germline. Trimming shortened V by 3 bases and J by 5 bases, and 10 bases separated the two germline ends. CDR3 length: 13 residues. In DNA, the CDR3 is TGTGCCAGCAGTGACAACCTCGGAACTGAAGCTTTCTTT. Its protein product is CASSDNLGTEAFF.

The J gene is TRBJ2-1, the V gene TRBV15; perhaps TRBD2 as D (5 bases). CDR3 length equals 16 residues. In germline, CDR1 is LNHNV, CDR2 YYDKDF (reference sequence). V was cut by 0 bases and J by 3 bases, with 12 bases left in between. The CDR3 nucleotides read TGTGCCACCAGCAGAGAGGGCCGGACTTTCTACAATGAGCAGTTCTTC. Its translation: CATSREGRTFYNEQFF.

The CDR3 bases are TGTGCCAGCAGTTACGGATTAGGACTAGCGGGAGGCCATGAGCAGTTCTTC. Residues: CASSYGLGLAGGHEQFF. V gene TRBV6-2 or TRBV6-3 combines with J gene TRBJ2-1; 14 bases line up with TRBD2. Per germline, CDR1 MNHEY and CDR2 SVGEGT. V dropped 2 bases and J dropped 8; count of bases not matched to a gene: 8. The CDR3 is 17 amino acids.

This chain uses TRBV27 with TRBJ1-6; 9 bases line up with TRBD1. The V and J ends lost 6 bases and 4 bases, in that order; junction bases with no gene match: 13. The CDR3 has 18 residues. The V gene's germline CDR1 is MNHEY and CDR2 SMNVEV (reference sequence). This CDR3 reads CASSRGTGPPWYNSPLHF. In DNA form, the CDR3 reads TGTGCCAGCAGCCGGGGGACAGGGCCCCCCTGGTATAATTCACCCCTCCACTTT.

The chain combines TRBV7-9 with TRBJ1-6; D unclear. Germline loops: CDR1 SEHNR, CDR2 FQNEAQ (reference sequence). V shed 7 bases and J shed 2 bases, with 9 bases lying between them. The CDR3 runs 14 residues. The CDR3 coding sequence is TGTGCCAGCACCCCGGGAGCCTATAATTCACCCCTCCACTTT. Residues: CASTPGAYNSPLHF.

CDR3 DNA sequence: TGTGCCAGCAGCTCAGACGTCGGGCCTGGAAACACCATATATTTT. Protein: CASSSDVGPGNTIYF. The genes are TRBV13 and TRBJ1-3; the D is unclear. The germline V and J ends were trimmed by 4 bases and 2 bases, with 12 bases remaining between them. The CDR3 loop spans 15 amino acids. Germline loops: CDR1 PRHDT, CDR2 FYEKMQ (reference sequence).